The 24 T cell receptor beta chains reported below all come from one sample, sequenced in a study of blood T cell repertoires in COVID-19. This table comes from immunoSEQ multiplex PCR, and its TCRdb copy is limited to in-frame clones, with some not included. The profile shows about 240,000 clones, around 88% of them singletons. The specimen was PBMCs or T cells enriched from blood (not recorded which). The receptors shown here come from a woman in her twenties or thirties who had recovered from COVID-19.

V gene TRBV9 combines with J gene TRBJ1-4, with D possibly being TRBD1 (6 bases). Germline lookup yields CDR1 SGDLS and CDR2 YYNGEE. The V and J ends lost 4 bases and 5 bases respectively, with 15 bases between them. The CDR3 runs to 15 residues. CDR3 coding DNA: TGTGCCAGCAGCCCGTGGGCAGGGGAAAATGAAAAACTGTTTTTT. This gives the protein CASSPWAGENEKLFF. Full variable domain (rest looked up from reference TRBV9 and TRBJ1-4): DSGVTQTPKHLITATGQRVTLRCSPRSGDLSVYWYQQSLDQGLQFLIQYYNGEERAKGNILERFSAQQFPDLHSELNLSSLELGDSALYFCASSPWAGENEKLFFGSGTQLSVL.

Of note for this clone: In the same sample, other DNA sequences code for this CDR3. The rearrangement uses TRBV9 and TRBJ1-1, with D unclear. Germline-derived CDR1 and CDR2 are SGDLS and YYNGEE. Trimming took 0 bases from V and 1 from J, leaving 7 bases between them. This CDR3 has 14 residues. As DNA, the CDR3 is TGTGCCAGCAGCGTAGCGTCCGGGAACACTGAAGCTTTCTTT. Protein: CASSVASGNTEAFF.

This clone showed up just a few times. V and J are TRBV4-1 and TRBJ2-1; 8 nucleotides align to TRBD2. The CDR3 contains 19 residues. Germline loops: CDR1 MGHRA, CDR2 YSYEKL. The V and J ends lost 0 bases and 4 bases, in that order; junction bases with no gene match: 14. DNA of the CDR3: TGCGCCAGCAGCCAAGACCGTAGGGCTAGCGGGCGCCTTTACAATGAGCAGTTCTTC. This codes for CASSQDRRASGRLYNEQFF.

The V gene is TRBV18, the J gene TRBJ2-2; perhaps TRBD2 as D (5 bases). This CDR3 spans 14 amino acids. Deletions cut 3 bases from V and 5 bases from J, with 10 bases between. Germline V gives CDR1 KGHSH, CDR2 LQKENI. CDR3 nucleotides: TGTGCCAGCTCACCTACTAGTGGGACCGGGGAGCTGTTTTTT. Translated, it gives CASSPTSGTGELFF.

The CDR3 sequence is CASSSPTSAPTYNEQFF. The CDR3 nucleotides read TGTGCCAGCAGCTCGCCGACTAGCGCGCCCACCTACAATGAGCAGTTCTTC. The V gene is TRBV7-9, the J gene TRBJ2-1; TRBD2 matches at 8 bases. V trimming: 4 bases; J trimming: 2 bases; junction bases outside the gene matches: 10. Looked up from germline, CDR1 is SEHNR and CDR2 is FQNEAQ (reference sequence). The CDR3 sequence is 17 residues long.

This sequence joins TRBV6-5 and TRBJ2-7; 7 nucleotides match TRBD1. This CDR3 is built from 14 residues. V shed 6 bases, J shed 6 bases, and the junction held 11 bases outside the gene matches. CDR1 and CDR2 (germline): MNHEY, SVGAGI. CDR3 sequence reads: CASSNDRVLSEQYF. Written as DNA, the CDR3 is TGTGCCAGCAGCAACGACAGGGTTTTAAGCGAGCAGTACTTC.

The DNA for the CDR3 is TGTGCCAGCAGCCTATTTAGTGGGGGGGCAATTGGTACTGAAGCTTTCTTT. Translating it yields CASSLFSGGAIGTEAFF. The V and J genes are TRBV5-4 and TRBJ1-1; D possibly corresponds to TRBD1 (6 bases). This CDR3 region has 17 residues. The germline V gene has CDR1 SGHNT and CDR2 YYREEE (reference sequence). V shed 4 bases and J shed 5 bases, with 24 bases lying between them.

The chain combines TRBV19 with TRBJ1-1; perhaps TRBD1 as D (5 bases). The V gene lost 1 base and the J gene lost 5 bases, with 11 bases spanning the gap. The CDR3 covers 14 residues. The germline gives CDR1 LNHDA, CDR2 SQIVND (reference sequence). DNA of the CDR3: TGTGCCAGTAGTATAGTCTCGGGGGAAACTGAAGCTTTCTTT. This codes for CASSIVSGETEAFF.

There are a few counts of this clone. The chain uses TRBV14 and TRBJ2-7, with D unclear. Trimming removed 4 bases at V and 2 bases at J, with 18 bases between. Germline V gene lookup returns CDR1 SGHDN and CDR2 FVKESK. There are 16 residues in the CDR3. The CDR3 DNA reads TGTGCCAGCAGCCCTCAAGGTGGCGGCCCGACCTACGAGCAGTACTTC. Translated: CASSPQGGGPTYEQYF.

This rearrangement joins TRBV29-1 to TRBJ2-7; 7 nucleotides line up with TRBD2. CDR1 and CDR2 (germline): SQVTM, ANQGSEA. V was clipped by 3 bases and J by 3 bases; unmatched bases: 14. The CDR3 totals 16 residues. The CDR3: CSVDSPPGAGRYEQYF. For the CDR3, the DNA is TGCAGCGTTGATAGCCCCCCGGGAGCGGGACGCTACGAGCAGTACTTC.

This chain joins TRBV5-6 and TRBJ1-1; perhaps TRBD1 as D (5 bases). The germline CDR1 and CDR2 sequences are SGHDT and YYEEEE. CDR3 length: 15 amino acids. The germline V and J ends were trimmed by 1 base and 4 bases, with 14 bases remaining between them. The CDR3 sequence: CASSLIGTGGTEAFF. In DNA form, the CDR3 reads TGTGCCAGCAGCTTGATAGGGACGGGGGGCACTGAAGCTTTCTTT. The whole variable domain, filled in from reference TRBV5-6 and TRBJ1-1, reads DAGVTQSPTHLIKTRGQQVTLRCSPKSGHDTVSWYQQALGQGPQFIFQYYEEEERQRGNFPDRFSGHQFPNYSSELNVNALLLGDSALYLCASSLIGTGGTEAFFGQGTRLTVV.

The chain is built from TRBV30 and TRBJ1-5; D unclear. CDR1 and CDR2 from the germline V gene are GTSNPN and SVGIG (reference sequence). Between the trimmed V and J ends, which lost 5 bases and 0 bases, there was a span of 5 bases. The CDR3 extends over 12 amino acids. CDR3 loop: CAWSNSNQPQHF. DNA for the CDR3: TGTGCCTGGTCAAATAGCAATCAGCCCCAGCATTTT.

The gene calls are TRBV4-2 and TRBJ2-4; 9 nucleotides match TRBD2. V dropped 0 bases and J dropped 4; count of bases not matched to a gene: 7. CDR1 LGHNA and CDR2 YNFKEQ come from the germline V gene. This CDR3 has 17 residues. The CDR3 DNA is TGTGCCAGCAGCCAAGATCGAAGACTAGCGGCAAAAAACATTCAGTACTTC. Residues: CASSQDRRLAAKNIQYF.

The CDR3 DNA follows: TGTGCCAGCAAATCGAGAGCAACTAATGAAAAACTGTTTTTT. Translated, it gives CASKSRATNEKLFF. The chain links TRBV6-5 to TRBJ1-4; no clear D gene. The CDR3 extends over 14 amino acids. Germline CDR1 and CDR2: MNHEY and SVGAGI. Trimming pared 7 bases from V and 0 bases from J, leaving 9 bases between.

This clone was picked up a small number of times. V usage is TRBV4-3 and J usage is TRBJ1-2, with a tentative D call TRBD1 (6 bases). CDR3 length: 15 amino acids. Germline V gene lookup returns CDR1 LGHNA and CDR2 YSLEER. Trimming shortened V by 0 bases and J by 4 bases, and 12 bases separated the two germline ends. The CDR3 DNA follows: TGCGCCAGCAGCCAAGACACAGGGACGGGCTATGGCTACACCTTC. It translates to CASSQDTGTGYGYTF.

The V and J genes are TRBV29-1 and TRBJ1-2, with TRBD1 as a possible D gene (6 bases). CDR1 is SQVTM, CDR2 ANQGSEA, per germline. With 0 bases removed from V and 7 bases from J, the gap between germline ends came to 12 bases. This CDR3 spans 13 amino acids. CDR3 coding DNA: TGCAGCGTTGAAGATGGGGGGGCCGTTGGCTACACCTTC. It translates to CSVEDGGAVGYTF.

V and J are TRBV18 and TRBJ2-5; 9 bases match TRBD1. The V gene end was trimmed by 4 bases and the J gene end by 3 bases; junction bases not matched to a gene: 3. This CDR3 has 14 residues. Germline V CDR1 and CDR2: KGHSH, LQKENI. The CDR3 reads CASSRTGDKETQYF. CDR3 bases: TGTGCCAGCTCACGGACAGGGGATAAAGAGACCCAGTACTTC.

This clone appeared once. V gene TRBV19 combines with J gene TRBJ2-1, with 13 positions matching TRBD2. The CDR3 totals 17 residues. CDR1 and CDR2 from the germline V gene are LNHDA and SQIVND (reference sequence). Germline trimming cut 5 bases from V and 4 bases from J; bases unmatched to any gene: 8. CDR3 DNA sequence: TGTGCCAGTAGTCCAAGGACTAGCGGGAGACCTTACAATGAGCAGTTCTTC. Protein sequence: CASSPRTSGRPYNEQFF. Drawing the rest from reference TRBV19 and TRBJ2-1, the complete variable domain is DGGITQSPKYLFRKEGQNVTLSCEQNLNHDAMYWYRQDPGQGLRLIYYSQIVNDFQKGDIAEGYSVSREKKESFPLTVTSAQKNPTAFYLCASSPRTSGRPYNEQFFGPGTRLTVL.

This clone was seen a handful of times. The CDR3 coding sequence is TGTGCCATCAGTCCGAGACAGGCAACTAATGAAAAACTGTTTTTT. Its protein is CAISPRQATNEKLFF. J is TRBJ1-4 and V is TRBV10-3, with D tentatively TRBD1 (6 bases). The germline gives CDR1 ENHRY, CDR2 SYGVKD. The CDR3 is 15 amino acids. V lost 5 bases and J 0 bases, leaving 10 bases between the germline ends.

This sequence joins TRBV6-5 and TRBJ2-2; 11 nucleotides line up with TRBD2. Germline V gene sequence: CDR1 MNHEY, CDR2 SVGAGI. V trimming: 4 bases; J trimming: 6 bases; junction bases outside the gene matches: 7. This CDR3 comprises 16 residues. The CDR3 is CASSSLAGGYPGELFF. The CDR3 DNA is TGTGCCAGCAGTTCATTAGCGGGAGGGTACCCCGGGGAGCTGTTTTTT.

This clone was picked up one time. This chain connects TRBV28 to TRBJ1-2; a weak D match, TRBD1 (6 bases). The CDR3 runs 12 residues. Trimming removed 1 base at V and 14 bases at J, with 14 bases between. The germline V gene has CDR1 MDHEN and CDR2 SYDVKM. CDR3 amino acids: CASSLYPRTETF. DNA of the CDR3: TGTGCCAGCAGTTTATACCCCAGGACAGAAACCTTC.

CDR3 sequence reads: CASSLQIGEDTEAFF. CDR3 bases: TGTGCCAGCAGCTTGCAGATTGGGGAGGACACTGAAGCTTTCTTT. The chain employs TRBV5-5 and TRBJ1-1; no clear D gene. The germline V gene has CDR1 SGHKS and CDR2 YYEKEE (reference sequence). The CDR3 is 15 residues long. With 1 base removed from V and 3 bases from J, the gap between germline ends came to 13 bases.

The chain carries TRBV28 and TRBJ2-1, with 14 positions matching TRBD2. The CDR3 has 14 residues. The germline V gene encodes CDR1 MDHEN and CDR2 SYDVKM. The junction had 10 bases not matched to a gene; V was cut back by 6 bases and J by 15 bases. The chain's CDR3 is CASRSGTSGSRAFF. DNA for the CDR3: TGTGCCAGCAGGTCCGGGACTAGCGGGAGTCGTGCGTTCTTC.

In its sample, this clone was seen a few times. Other DNA sequences in this sample translate to the same CDR3. The chain is built from TRBV9 and TRBJ2-7; D is unclear. The ends were cut back, 0 bases at V and 0 bases at J, with 7 bases in the middle. Per the germline V gene, CDR1 is SGDLS and CDR2 is YYNGEE. This CDR3 region has 14 residues. The CDR3 loop reads CASSVGSSSYEQYF. The CDR3 DNA reads TGTGCCAGCAGCGTAGGGTCCAGCTCCTACGAGCAGTACTTC.